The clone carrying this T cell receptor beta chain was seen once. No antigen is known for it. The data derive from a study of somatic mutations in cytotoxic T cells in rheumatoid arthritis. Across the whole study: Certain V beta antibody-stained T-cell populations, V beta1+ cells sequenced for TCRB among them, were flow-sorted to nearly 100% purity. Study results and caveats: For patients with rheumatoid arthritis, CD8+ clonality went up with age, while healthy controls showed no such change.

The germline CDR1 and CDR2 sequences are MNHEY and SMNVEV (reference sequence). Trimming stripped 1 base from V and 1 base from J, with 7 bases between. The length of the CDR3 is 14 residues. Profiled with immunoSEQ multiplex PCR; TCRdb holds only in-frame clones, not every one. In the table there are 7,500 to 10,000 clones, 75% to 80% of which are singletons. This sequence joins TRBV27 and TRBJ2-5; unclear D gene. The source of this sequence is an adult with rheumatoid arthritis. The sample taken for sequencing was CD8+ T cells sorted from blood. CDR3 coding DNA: TGTGCCAGCAGTTTATTGGGGTCCCAAGAGACCCAGTACTTC. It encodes CASSLLGSQETQYF.